What follows are 29 T cell receptor beta chains derived from one specimen sequenced in a study of immune heterogeneity within non-small cell lung tumors (dated by TCRdb to the late 2010s). Reads for this sample came from a HiSeq X Ten. A multiplex PCR system amplified the TCR beta CDR3 region, with a first 10-cycle round using 32 V-gene forward and 13 J-gene reverse primers. The public reads were reanalyzed by TCRdb: fastp trimming at Q25, MiXCR alignment, in-frame beta chains only. Duplicate CDR3 protein sequences are folded into a single record with the most common DNA and genes. The sample records 13,000 to 15,000 distinct CDR3 sequences, approximately 26% of which are singletons. Around 5.2% of the sample is taken by the ten largest. The TCR template was genomic DNA extracted from bulk tumor tissue, and around 540 ng of gDNA was amplified for each sample. Multiple biopsies per primary tumor were taken during surgery, spaced as far apart as possible within the tumor mass. The study cohort was described as untreated, and patients were newly diagnosed NSCLC cases undergoing curative surgery.

The specimen sequenced was lung tumor tissue. These TCRs come from a man aged 35 to 55 with non-small cell lung cancer.

This clonotype was seen repeatedly, ten times or more. The chain couples TRBV10-3 to TRBJ2-7; 8 bases match TRBD1. This CDR3 is built from 14 residues. The junction had 4 bases not matched to a gene; V was cut back by 4 bases and J by 2 bases. Germline CDR1 ENHRY, CDR2 SYGVKD. CDR3 coding DNA: TGTGCCATCAGTGGGACAGGGTTGGCCTACGAGCAGTACTTC. This gives the protein CAISGTGLAYEQYF.

A remark on this clonotype: This sequence may be a read error, since a much larger clone differs from it by one base. J is TRBJ2-7 and V is TRBV7-9; D not certain. The germline V gene has CDR1 SEHNR and CDR2 FQNEAQ (reference sequence). The V and J ends lost 7 bases and 1 base respectively, with 5 bases between them. The CDR3 is 11 residues long. This CDR3 reads CASNQSYEQYF. CDR3 coding DNA: TGTGCCAGCAACCAATCCTACGAGCAGTACTTC.

For this clonotype: One junction end disagrees with the germline gene, perhaps due to a read error. The chain uses TRBV6-5 and TRBJ2-7; perhaps TRBD2 as D (5 bases). The germline CDR1 and CDR2 sequences are MNHEY and SVGAGI. The CDR3 consists of 14 residues. The CDR3 loop reads CASRYFGSVYEQYF. DNA of the CDR3: TGTGCCAGCAGATACTTTGGGAGTGTTTACGAGCAGTACTTC.

Of note for this clonotype: Since a much larger clone is just one base distant, this may be a read error. This chain joins TRBV19 and TRBJ2-3; 8 bases match TRBD1. The CDR3 is 14 residues long. Per germline, CDR1 LNHDA and CDR2 SQIVND (reference sequence). CDR3 sequence reads: CVSRDRGRADTQYF. The CDR3 DNA sequence: TGTGTCAGCAGAGACAGGGGACGGGCGGATACGCAGTATTTT.

By frequency in the sample, this clonotype is medium-sized. This chain links TRBV6-4 with TRBJ2-3, with D perhaps TRBD1 or TRBD2 (5 bases each). The V end was cut by 3 bases, the J end by 3 bases, with 7 bases between. The germline V gene has CDR1 MRHNA and CDR2 SNTAGT. CDR3 size: 13 residues. Here the CDR3 reads CASSEGETDTQYF. In DNA form, the CDR3 reads TGTGCCAGCAGTGAGGGGGAAACAGATACGCAGTATTTT.

This chain links TRBV12-3 or TRBV12-4 with TRBJ2-3, with 8 bases aligning to TRBD2. The CDR3 is 16 residues long. Trimming at V came to 5 bases and at J to 6 bases, leaving 13 bases not matched to a gene. The CDR3 coding sequence is TGTGCCAGCAGTGAAACTACCGGGAGGGGTTCGGATACGCAGTATTTT. Protein: CASSETTGRGSDTQYF.

The gene calls are TRBV4-2 and TRBJ2-3; 8 nucleotides align to TRBD2. Germline V CDR1 and CDR2: LGHNA, YNFKEQ. The CDR3 covers 16 residues. Trimming at V came to 1 base and at J to 3 bases, leaving 6 bases not matched to a gene. The DNA for the CDR3 is TGTGCCAGCAGCCAAGTCAGCGGGAGTGGGACAGATACGCAGTATTTT. It is translated as CASSQVSGSGTDTQYF.

As concerns this clonotype: This could be a read error, since a much larger clone is one nucleotide away. The CDR3 bases are TGTGCCAGTAACAGGGAGGGCGGGGAGGTGTTTTTT. Translating gives CASNREGGEVFF. The genes are TRBV19 and TRBJ2-2; maybe TRBD2 (7 bases). Germline CDR1 reads LNHDA; CDR2 reads SQIVND (reference sequence). There are 12 residues in the CDR3.

This clonotype counts as medium-sized. This chain joins TRBV20-1 and TRBJ2-1; unclear D gene. V dropped 3 bases and J dropped 3 bases, with 6 bases sitting between them. Germline loops: CDR1 DFQATT, CDR2 SNEGSKA (reference sequence). The CDR3 is made up of 12 amino acids. The CDR3 region is CSASSVYNEQFF. As DNA, the CDR3 is TGCAGTGCTAGCTCCGTCTACAATGAGCAGTTCTTC.

Notes on this clonotype: This may come from a read error, since a much larger clone is one base off. The chain couples TRBV13 to TRBJ1-6; D possibly corresponds to TRBD1 (6 bases). The CDR3 contains 14 residues. The germline gives CDR1 PRHDT, CDR2 FYEKMQ (reference sequence). DNA for the CDR3: TGTGCCAGCAGCTTAAGACAGGATAATTCACCCGTCCACTTT. Residues: CASSLRQDNSPVHF.

Points on this clonotype: At one boundary the junction diverges from the germline segment, which might be a read error. The rearrangement uses TRBV20-1 and TRBJ2-7, with 9 bases that match TRBD2. The CDR3 totals 15 residues. Germline CDR1 DFQATT, CDR2 SNEGSKA (reference sequence). The CDR3: CSAIPTSGSSYEKYF. DNA for the CDR3: TGCAGTGCTATCCCGACTAGCGGAAGCTCCTACGAGAAGTACTTC.

This clonotype has at least ten counts. V gene TRBV9 combines with J gene TRBJ2-7; possibly TRBD1 for D (6 bases). The CDR3 spans 15 residues. CDR1 is SGDLS and CDR2 is YYNGEE in the germline V gene. Trimming cost V 0 bases and J 3 bases, with 13 bases left between them. CDR3 region: CASSVDPDRYYEQYF. For the CDR3, the DNA is TGTGCCAGCAGCGTAGATCCGGACAGATACTACGAGCAGTACTTC.

This clonotype appeared a few times. V usage is TRBV6-2 or TRBV6-3 and J usage is TRBJ2-6, with unresolved D. CDR3 length: 16 amino acids. Per the germline V gene, CDR1 is MNHEY and CDR2 is SVGEGT. V gave up 5 bases and J gave up 0 bases, with 11 bases separating them. Here the CDR3 DNA reads TGTGCCAGCAGTCGCTCGGGTGCCTCTGGGGCCAACGTCCTGACTTTC. Translated, it gives CASSRSGASGANVLTF.

For this clonotype: A much larger clone is a single base away; this may be a read error. This chain uses TRBV4-3 with TRBJ2-1; D is uncertain. Germline CDR1 reads LGHNA; CDR2 reads YSLEER. This CDR3 has 13 amino acids. CDR3 sequence (DNA): TGCGCCAGCAGCCAAGAGGGGTGGAATGAGCTGTTCTTC. Translated: CASSQEGWNELFF.

The CDR3 region is CASSRDSLNTEAFF. The DNA for the CDR3 is TGTGCCAGCAGCCGGGACTCCTTGAACACTGAAGCTTTCTTT. V is TRBV9 and J is TRBJ1-1; D may be TRBD1 (5 bases). V was clipped by 4 bases and J by 0 bases, with 10 bases between them. Germline CDR1 is SGDLS and CDR2 is YYNGEE. The CDR3 spans 14 residues.

This chain connects TRBV4-1 to TRBJ2-3; 11 bases line up with TRBD1. The closer fit of TRBJ1-5 to the DNA end suggests the J call may be wrong. Germline-derived CDR1 and CDR2 are MGHRA and YSYEKL. This CDR3 contains 15 residues. CDR3 nucleotides: TGCGCCAGCAGCCAAAGGGACAGGGGGTTTGATACGCAGCATTTT. Translated, it gives CASSQRDRGFDTQHF.

This clonotype appeared a few times. CDR3 in amino acids: CASSPRLAGVVGELFF. In nucleotides, the CDR3 is TGTGCCAGCAGCCCCCGACTAGCGGGAGTGGTCGGGGAGCTGTTTTTT. The chain couples TRBV9 to TRBJ2-2; 12 nucleotides match TRBD2. CDR3 length: 16 amino acids. Germline trimming cut 4 bases from V and 7 bases from J; bases unmatched to any gene: 8. Germline V gene data show CDR1 as SGDLS and CDR2 as YYNGEE. Together with reference TRBV9 and TRBJ2-2, the CDR3 gives the full variable domain: DSGVTQTPKHLITATGQRVTLRCSPRSGDLSVYWYQQSLDQGLQFLIQYYNGEERAKGNILERFSAQQFPDLHSELNLSSLELGDSALYFCASSPRLAGVVGELFFGEGSRLTVL.

In the case of this clonotype: Just one base apart from a much larger clone, this may be a read error. The chain carries TRBV6-2 or TRBV6-3 and TRBJ1-4; tentative D call: TRBD1 (6 bases). V gave up 5 bases and J gave up 8 bases, with 15 bases separating them. The length of the CDR3 is 14 residues. Germline V lookup: CDR1 MNHEY, CDR2 SVGEGT. The CDR3 nucleotides read TGTGCCAGCAGTCTCCCAGGGGTGGAGGAAAAACTGTTTTTT. It yields the protein CASSLPGVEEKLFF.

This clonotype is medium-sized. Here the CDR3 DNA reads TGTGCCAGCAGTCTTTCCCTAAGAACTGAAGCTTTCTTT. Translated: CASSLSLRTEAFF. The V call is TRBV12-3 or TRBV12-4, the J call TRBJ1-1; D is ambiguous. The CDR3 loop spans 13 amino acids. Trimming pared 5 bases from V and 5 bases from J, leaving 12 bases between.

This clonotype is classed as medium-sized (0.01 to 0.1%). J is TRBJ2-3 and V is TRBV6-1; D ambiguous. CDR1 and CDR2 (germline): MNHNS, SASEGT. Trimming pared 8 bases from V and 5 bases from J, leaving 8 bases between. This CDR3 has 11 amino acids. The CDR3 nucleotides are TGTGCCAGCTCGCTGGGAGATACGCAGTATTTT. This sequence encodes CASSLGDTQYF.

As for this clonotype: An end of the junction differs from the germline gene, which may be a read error. V and J are TRBV12-3 or TRBV12-4 and TRBJ2-2; 15 nucleotides align to TRBD2. The CDR3 extends over 17 amino acids. The CDR3 is CASSRTSGRDRGGELSF. CDR3 DNA sequence: TGTGCCAGCAGTCGGACTAGCGGGAGGGACAGGGGCGGGGAGCTGTCTTTT.

The CDR3 protein is CASSLTGGGAGEAFF. The CDR3 DNA reads as TGCGCCAGCAGCTTGACAGGGGGCGGTGCGGGTGAAGCTTTCTTT. The J gene is TRBJ1-1, the V gene TRBV5-1; TRBD1 agrees at 9 bases. Germline V gene sequence: CDR1 SGHRS, CDR2 YFSETQ. CDR3 length equals 15 residues. V was pared by 1 base and J by 7 bases, with 8 bases of the junction left unmatched.

This clonotype was seen ten or more times. The chain links TRBV11-2 to TRBJ2-7, with TRBD1 as a possible D gene (7 bases). CDR3 length equals 15 residues. V was clipped by 5 bases and J by 0 bases, with 14 bases between them. Germline CDR1 is SGHAT and CDR2 is FQNNGV. CDR3 coding DNA: TGTGCCAGCAGCCAGGGGGGCATATTCTCCTACGAGCAGTACTTC. It encodes CASSQGGIFSYEQYF.

The sample holds a few counts of this clonotype. The CDR3 DNA reads TGCGCCAGCAGCCTCTCCTGGACAGGGAAAGAGACCCAGTACTTC. It encodes CASSLSWTGKETQYF. The chain couples TRBV5-1 to TRBJ2-5; 8 bases are shared with TRBD1. CDR3 length: 15 residues. Germline lookup yields CDR1 SGHRS and CDR2 YFSETQ. J was trimmed by 3 bases and V by 4 bases; bases with no gene match: 8.

This clonotype is deemed medium-sized (0.01 to 0.1%). This chain links TRBV24-1 with TRBJ1-5; the D gene is possibly TRBD1 (6 bases). The V end lost 4 bases, the J end lost 1 base, and 13 bases lay between the germline ends. This CDR3 has 16 residues. Germline CDR1 is KGHDR and CDR2 is SFDVKD. CDR3 in amino acids: CATSEKQGRSNQPQHF. For the CDR3, the DNA is TGTGCCACCAGTGAGAAACAGGGAAGGAGCAATCAGCCCCAGCATTTT.

This clonotype is medium-sized by share. V is TRBV6-1 and J is TRBJ2-7; 7 nucleotides match TRBD1. The V segment lost 5 bases and the J segment 0 bases; nucleotides outside the gene matches: 4. Germline lookup yields CDR1 MNHNS and CDR2 SASEGT. The CDR3 length is 14 residues. The CDR3 region has the DNA TGTGCCAGCAGTCAGACAGGGAGCTCCTACGAGCAGTACTTC. Translating gives CASSQTGSSYEQYF.

Sample share makes this clonotype medium-sized. The rearrangement joins TRBV27 to TRBJ2-1; 15 bases line up with TRBD2. The CDR3 is 19 amino acids. V dropped 6 bases and J dropped 4; count of bases not matched to a gene: 13. Per the germline V gene, CDR1 is MNHEY and CDR2 is SMNVEV (reference sequence). The CDR3 reads CASRGQTGLAGGIYNEQFF. In nucleotides, the CDR3 is TGTGCCAGCAGGGGACAAACCGGACTAGCGGGAGGGATTTACAATGAGCAGTTCTTC.

This clonotype was counted many times. The chain joins TRBV11-2 to TRBJ1-6, with D unresolved. This CDR3 has 20 residues. Per germline, CDR1 SGHAT and CDR2 FQNNGV. With 0 bases removed from V and 0 bases from J, the gap between germline ends came to 18 bases. The CDR3 here is CASSLDPPTEERSYNSPLHF. Written as DNA, the CDR3 is TGTGCCAGCAGCTTAGATCCCCCCACCGAGGAACGCTCCTATAATTCACCCCTCCACTTT.

By its share, this clonotype is medium-sized. The chain carries TRBV6-1 and TRBJ2-1; either TRBD1 or TRBD2 may fit D (5 bases each). V shed 7 bases and J shed 0 bases, with 16 bases lying between them. This CDR3 region has 16 residues. Germline CDR1 MNHNS, CDR2 SASEGT. The chain's CDR3 is CASTPSGQNSYNEQFF. As DNA, the CDR3 is TGTGCCAGCACCCCATCGGGGCAGAACTCCTACAATGAGCAGTTCTTC.